The sample holds one count of the clone carrying this TCR beta chain. Using immunoSEQ multiplex PCR, the repertoire was profiled, and TCRdb retains in-frame clones only, with some absent. The table lists 100,000 or so clones, roughly nine tenths of them singletons. This specimen comes from a study of control samples from healthy donors and cancer patients. The germline CDR1 and CDR2 sequences are LGHDT and YNNKEL (reference sequence). This CDR3 contains 16 residues. Trimming cost V 8 bases and J 0 bases; bases outside gene matches: 10. Sequencing was done on a sample of blood. The sequence derives from a young woman in good health. The chain recombines TRBV3-1 (or the pseudogene TRBV3-2) with TRBJ2-1; 7 nucleotides match TRBD1. CDR3 region: CASVRGQWSSYNEQFF. CDR3 DNA sequence: TGTGCCAGCGTGAGGGGACAGTGGAGCTCCTACAATGAGCAGTTCTTC.